This passage covers 15 T cell receptor beta chains from one sample sequenced in a study of OX40 agonist ivuxolimab in advanced cancers. Clones were sequenced by immunoSEQ multiplex PCR, and TCRdb holds only the in-frame ones, with some missing. The sample has some 96,000 clones; less than 95% are singletons. Material: CD4+ or CD8+ T cells sorted from blood, obtained in a trial of the OX40 agonist ivuxolimab. Receptors originate from an adult with an advanced solid tumor such as melanoma, head and neck, liver or kidney cancer.

This chain links TRBV13 with TRBJ2-7; 7 bases match TRBD1. This CDR3 region has 15 residues. The trim removed 5 bases at V and 4 bases at J, leaving 11 bases unmatched. Germline V lookup: CDR1 PRHDT, CDR2 FYEKMQ (reference sequence). The CDR3 region has the DNA TGTGCCAGCAGCGGTGGAAGACAGGGTGGGTACGAGCAGTACTTC. It translates to CASSGGRQGGYEQYF.

V is TRBV25-1 and J is TRBJ2-1; D remains ambiguous. Trimming removed 0 bases at V and 8 bases at J, with 2 bases between. The CDR3 runs 11 residues. Germline values: CDR1 MGHDK, CDR2 SYGVNS. The CDR3 coding sequence is TGTGCCAGCAGTGAATATTATGAGCAGTTCTTC. Its protein is CASSEYYEQFF.

The chain couples TRBV7-2 to TRBJ2-4; 12 bases are shared with TRBD2. This CDR3 has 16 residues. The trim removed 5 bases at V and 7 bases at J, leaving 9 bases unmatched. Germline loops: CDR1 SGHTA, CDR2 FQGNSA. The CDR3 nucleotides are TGTGCCAGCAGCCCCCAGTGGCTAGCGGGAGGGAACATTCAGTACTTC. This gives the protein CASSPQWLAGGNIQYF.

This chain joins TRBV4-1 and TRBJ2-1, with 7 nucleotides matching TRBD1. Trimming cost V 4 bases and J 8 bases; bases outside gene matches: 5. CDR3 length: 13 residues. The germline gives CDR1 MGHRA, CDR2 YSYEKL. The CDR3 reads CASSLRDSDEQFF. The CDR3, as DNA: TGCGCCAGCAGCCTCCGGGACAGTGATGAGCAGTTCTTC.

V gene TRBV2 combines with J gene TRBJ1-2; tentatively, D is TRBD1 (6 bases). The V gene's germline CDR1 is SNHLY and CDR2 FYNNEI. CDR3 length: 12 amino acids. The CDR3 coding sequence is TGTGCGAGCGGGACACTTAACTATGGCTACACCTTC. Its protein product is CASGTLNYGYTF.

V usage is TRBV9 and J usage is TRBJ2-2; 7 positions match TRBD2. Germline CDR1 SGDLS, CDR2 YYNGEE. V lost 2 bases to trimming and J lost 1 base; unmatched junction nucleotides: 11. The CDR3 extends over 18 amino acids. The CDR3 nucleotides read TGTGCCAGCAGCGTTTCGTTAGGGGAGGGCCTGAACACCGGGGAGCTGTTTTTT. As protein: CASSVSLGEGLNTGELFF.

The rearrangement joins TRBV7-2 to TRBJ1-1, with unresolved D. Trimming pared 4 bases from V and 3 bases from J, leaving 9 bases between. Germline CDR1 reads SGHTA; CDR2 reads FQGNSA. This CDR3 contains 13 residues. In DNA form, the CDR3 reads TGTGCCAGCAGCTCCAGTGGGCACACTGAAGCTTTCTTT. Amino acids: CASSSSGHTEAFF.

This clone was found once. V gene TRBV9 combines with J gene TRBJ2-2; no firm D call. Germline values: CDR1 SGDLS, CDR2 YYNGEE. This CDR3 has 15 residues. The germline V and J ends were trimmed by 0 bases and 2 bases, with 8 bases remaining between them. This CDR3 is CASSVEASNTGELFF. The DNA of the CDR3 is TGTGCCAGCAGCGTAGAGGCTAGTAACACCGGGGAGCTGTTTTTT.

CDR3 nucleotide sequence: TGCGCCTCCAGGGCAGGGGAAAGGACAGATACGCAGTATTTT. It specifies CASRAGERTDTQYF. The V gene is TRBV10-1, the J gene TRBJ2-3; perhaps TRBD1 as D (6 bases). The ends were cut back, 11 bases at V and 3 bases at J, with 18 bases in the middle. This CDR3 has 14 amino acids. Germline CDR1 and CDR2: WNHNN and SYGVQD (reference sequence).

This chain joins TRBV14 and TRBJ2-2; 9 positions match TRBD2. Germline V CDR1 and CDR2: SGHDN, FVKESK. The CDR3 consists of 17 residues. V dropped 4 bases and J dropped 5; count of bases not matched to a gene: 11. CDR3: CASSREGGLAGTGELFF. In DNA, the CDR3 is TGTGCCAGCAGCCGAGAAGGGGGACTAGCTGGGACCGGGGAGCTGTTTTTT.

The chain uses TRBV4-1 and TRBJ1-1; D is unresolved. Germline V gene sequence: CDR1 MGHRA, CDR2 YSYEKL. This CDR3 contains 14 residues. The ends were cut back, 4 bases at V and 4 bases at J, with 13 bases in the middle. CDR3 sequence: CASSPPLRGTEAFF. DNA for the CDR3: TGCGCCAGCAGCCCCCCTTTGCGGGGCACTGAAGCTTTCTTT.

The table lists this clone with a few counts. The V gene is TRBV5-8, the J gene TRBJ2-7, with D tentatively TRBD2 (6 bases). Trimming took 3 bases from V and 4 from J, leaving 14 bases between them. CDR1 is SGHTS and CDR2 is YDEGEE in the germline V gene. The CDR3 spans 14 residues. The DNA for the CDR3 is TGTGCCAGCAGCTCGCGGGCCGGGGGTTACGAGCAGTACTTC. As protein: CASSSRAGGYEQYF.

This clone was detected only once. The chain links TRBV6-1 to TRBJ2-7; 8 bases align to TRBD2. V gave up 6 bases and J gave up 3 bases; unmatched junction bases: 7. Germline V gene lookup returns CDR1 MNHNS and CDR2 SASEGT. The length of the CDR3 is 14 residues. The CDR3 here is CASSAGGLGYEQYF. The CDR3, as DNA: TGTGCCAGCAGCGCGGGGGGACTTGGCTACGAGCAGTACTTC.

The chain combines TRBV7-3 with TRBJ2-2; no firm D call. This CDR3 contains 12 residues. Germline V lookup: CDR1 SGHTA, CDR2 FQGTGA. Trimming removed 5 bases from V and 8 bases from J, with 9 bases in between. CDR3 coding DNA: TGTGCCAGCAGCGCACCGGAGGGGGAGCTGTTTTTT. Its translation is CASSAPEGELFF.

J is TRBJ1-2 and V is TRBV18, with a tentative D call TRBD1 (6 bases). Per germline, CDR1 KGHSH and CDR2 LQKENI. Deletions cut 3 bases from V and 3 bases from J, with 14 bases between. The CDR3 runs to 15 residues. Here the CDR3 DNA reads TGTGCCAGCTCACCCCTGGACAGTCTGGACTATGGCTACACCTTC. It yields the protein CASSPLDSLDYGYTF. Based on the CDR3 plus reference TRBV18 and TRBJ1-2, the full variable domain is NAGVMQNPRHLVRRRGQEARLRCSPMKGHSHVYWYRQLPEEGLKFMVYLQKENIIDESGMPKERFSAEFPKEGPSILRIQQVVRGDSAAYFCASSPLDSLDYGYTFGSGTRLTVV.